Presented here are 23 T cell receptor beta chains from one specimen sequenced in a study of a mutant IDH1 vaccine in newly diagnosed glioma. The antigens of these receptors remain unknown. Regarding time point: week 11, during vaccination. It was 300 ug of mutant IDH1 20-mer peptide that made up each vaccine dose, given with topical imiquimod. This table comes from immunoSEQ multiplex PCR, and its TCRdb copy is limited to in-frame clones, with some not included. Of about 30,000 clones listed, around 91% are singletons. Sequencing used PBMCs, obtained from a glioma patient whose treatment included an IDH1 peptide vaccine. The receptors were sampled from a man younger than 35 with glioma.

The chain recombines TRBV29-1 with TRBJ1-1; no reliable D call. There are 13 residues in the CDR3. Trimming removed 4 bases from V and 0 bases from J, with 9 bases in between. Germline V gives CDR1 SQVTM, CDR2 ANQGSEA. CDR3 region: CSVGKGMNTEAFF. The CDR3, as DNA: TGCAGCGTTGGGAAGGGTATGAACACTGAAGCTTTCTTT.

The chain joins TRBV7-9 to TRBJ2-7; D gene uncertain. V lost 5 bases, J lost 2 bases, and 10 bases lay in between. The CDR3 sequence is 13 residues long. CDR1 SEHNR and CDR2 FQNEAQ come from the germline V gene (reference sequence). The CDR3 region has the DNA TGTGCCAGCAGCCCGAAAGGACCCTACGAGCAGTACTTC. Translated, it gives CASSPKGPYEQYF.

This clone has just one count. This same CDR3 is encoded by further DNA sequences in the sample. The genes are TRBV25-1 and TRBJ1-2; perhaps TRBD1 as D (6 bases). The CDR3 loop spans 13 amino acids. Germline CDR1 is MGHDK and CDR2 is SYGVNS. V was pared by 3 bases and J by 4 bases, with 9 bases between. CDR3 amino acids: CASSEGGGYGYTF. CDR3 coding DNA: TGTGCCAGCAGTGAGGGGGGCGGCTATGGCTACACCTTC.

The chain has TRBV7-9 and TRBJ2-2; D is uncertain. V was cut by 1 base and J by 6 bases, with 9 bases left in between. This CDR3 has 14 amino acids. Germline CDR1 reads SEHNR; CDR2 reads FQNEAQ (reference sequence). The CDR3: CASSLGSAAGELFF. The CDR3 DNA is TGTGCCAGCAGCTTAGGGAGCGCGGCCGGGGAGCTGTTTTTT.

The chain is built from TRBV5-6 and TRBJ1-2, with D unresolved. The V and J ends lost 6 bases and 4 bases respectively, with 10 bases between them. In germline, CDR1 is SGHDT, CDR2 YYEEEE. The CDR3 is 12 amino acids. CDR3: CASTTGIYGYTF. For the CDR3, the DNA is TGTGCCAGCACCACCGGGATCTATGGCTACACCTTC.

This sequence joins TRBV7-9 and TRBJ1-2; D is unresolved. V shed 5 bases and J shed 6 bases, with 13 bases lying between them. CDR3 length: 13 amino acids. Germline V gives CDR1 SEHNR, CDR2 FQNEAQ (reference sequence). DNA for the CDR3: TGTGCCAGCAGCCCGACTCAGGAAGATGGCTACACCTTC. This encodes CASSPTQEDGYTF.

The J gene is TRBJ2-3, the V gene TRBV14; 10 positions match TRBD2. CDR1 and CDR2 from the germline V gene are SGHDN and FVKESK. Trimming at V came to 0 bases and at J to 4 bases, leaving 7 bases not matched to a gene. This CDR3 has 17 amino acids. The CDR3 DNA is TGTGCCAGCAGCCAAGACCGAGTAGCGGGAGGCCCAGATACGCAGTATTTT. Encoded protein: CASSQDRVAGGPDTQYF.

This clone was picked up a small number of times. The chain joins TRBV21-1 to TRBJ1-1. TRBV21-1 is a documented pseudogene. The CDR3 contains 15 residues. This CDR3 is CASSNRDFLGTEAFF. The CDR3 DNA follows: TGTGCCAGCAGCAACCGGGACTTTCTAGGGACTGAAGCTTTCTTT.

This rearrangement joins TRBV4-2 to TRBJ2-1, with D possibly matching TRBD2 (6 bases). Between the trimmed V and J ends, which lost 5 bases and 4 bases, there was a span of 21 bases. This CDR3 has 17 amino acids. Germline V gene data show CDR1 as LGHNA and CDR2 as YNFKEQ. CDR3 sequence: CASSGGAGRTLYNEQFF. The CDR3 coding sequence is TGTGCCAGCAGCGGAGGGGCCGGACGGACCTTATACAATGAGCAGTTCTTC.

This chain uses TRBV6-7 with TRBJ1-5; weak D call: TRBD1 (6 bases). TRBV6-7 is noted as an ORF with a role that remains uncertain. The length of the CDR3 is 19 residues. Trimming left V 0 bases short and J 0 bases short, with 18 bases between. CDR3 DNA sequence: TGTGCCAGCAGTTACTCTTACAGGGAGGGGGATATTAGCAATCAGCCCCAGCATTTT. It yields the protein CASSYSYREGDISNQPQHF.

The CDR3 DNA sequence: TGTGCCAGCAGCTCACGGCTTACTGGGTACGAGCAGTACTTC. Protein product: CASSSRLTGYEQYF. The rearrangement joins TRBV7-2 to TRBJ2-7; D unresolved. The CDR3 length is 14 residues. Germline CDR1 is SGHTA and CDR2 is FQGNSA. V lost 4 bases, J lost 4 bases, and 14 bases lay in between.

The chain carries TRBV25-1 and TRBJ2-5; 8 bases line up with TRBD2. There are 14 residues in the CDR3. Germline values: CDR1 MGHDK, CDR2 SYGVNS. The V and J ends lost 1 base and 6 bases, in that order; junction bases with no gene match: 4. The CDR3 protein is CASSESGGVKTQYF. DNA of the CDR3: TGTGCCAGCAGTGAATCGGGGGGGGTAAAGACCCAGTACTTC.

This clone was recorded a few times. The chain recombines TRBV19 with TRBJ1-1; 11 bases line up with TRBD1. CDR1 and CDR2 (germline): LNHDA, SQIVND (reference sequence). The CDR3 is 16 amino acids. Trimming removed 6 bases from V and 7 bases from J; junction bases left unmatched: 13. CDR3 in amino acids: CASSRRGGQGAGEAFF. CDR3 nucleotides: TGTGCCAGTAGCCGCCGGGGCGGACAGGGGGCGGGTGAAGCTTTCTTT.

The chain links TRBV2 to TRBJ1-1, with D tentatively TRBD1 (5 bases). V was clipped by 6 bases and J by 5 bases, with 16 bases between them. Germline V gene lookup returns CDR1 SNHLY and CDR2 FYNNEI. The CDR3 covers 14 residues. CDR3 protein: CASRLKQGRTEAFF. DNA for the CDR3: TGTGCCAGCAGGCTGAAGCAGGGTCGGACTGAAGCTTTCTTT.

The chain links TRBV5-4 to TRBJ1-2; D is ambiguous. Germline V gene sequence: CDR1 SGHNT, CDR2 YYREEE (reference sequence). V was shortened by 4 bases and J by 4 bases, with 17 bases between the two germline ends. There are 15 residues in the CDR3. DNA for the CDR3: TGTGCCAGCAGCCCGGATATTACAGATTTCTATGGCTACACCTTC. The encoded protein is CASSPDITDFYGYTF. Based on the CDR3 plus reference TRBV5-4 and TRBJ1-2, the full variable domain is ETGVTQSPTHLIKTRGQQVTLRCSSQSGHNTVSWYQQALGQGPQFIFQYYREEENGRGNFPPRFSGLQFPNYSSELNVNALELDDSALYLCASSPDITDFYGYTFGSGTRLTVV.

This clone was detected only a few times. This chain's CDR3 is CASRPGQGSTGELFF. The CDR3 region has the DNA TGTGCCAGCAGACCGGGACAGGGCTCTACCGGGGAGCTGTTTTTT. The V call is TRBV6-1, the J call TRBJ2-2; 9 bases line up with TRBD1. The CDR3 extends over 15 amino acids. Germline V gives CDR1 MNHNS, CDR2 SASEGT. The V segment lost 6 bases and the J segment 5 bases; nucleotides outside the gene matches: 7.

CDR3: CASSLGGAGELFF. DNA of the CDR3: TGTGCCAGCAGCTTAGGAGGAGCCGGGGAGCTGTTTTTT. The chain employs TRBV7-9 and TRBJ2-2; D is unclear. From germline, CDR1 is SEHNR and CDR2 FQNEAQ (reference sequence). The CDR3 runs to 13 residues. Trimming removed 1 base at V and 6 bases at J, with 6 bases between.

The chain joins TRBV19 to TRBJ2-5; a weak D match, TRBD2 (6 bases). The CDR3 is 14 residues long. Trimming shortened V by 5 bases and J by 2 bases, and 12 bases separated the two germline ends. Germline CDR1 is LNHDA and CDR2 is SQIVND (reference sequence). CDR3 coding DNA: TGTGCCAGTAGTCATCCGGGAGAACAAGAGACCCAGTACTTC. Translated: CASSHPGEQETQYF.

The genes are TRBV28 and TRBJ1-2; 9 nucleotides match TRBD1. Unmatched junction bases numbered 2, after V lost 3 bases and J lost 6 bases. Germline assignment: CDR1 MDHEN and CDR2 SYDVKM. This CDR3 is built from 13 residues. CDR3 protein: CASSLGQGDGYTF. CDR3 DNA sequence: TGTGCCAGCAGTTTGGGACAGGGCGATGGCTACACCTTC.

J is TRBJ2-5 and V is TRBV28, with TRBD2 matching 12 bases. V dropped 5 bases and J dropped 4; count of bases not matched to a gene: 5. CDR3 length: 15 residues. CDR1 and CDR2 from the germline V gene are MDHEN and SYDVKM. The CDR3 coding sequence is TGTGCCAGCAGTGCTCTAGCGGGAGGGATAGAGACCCAGTACTTC. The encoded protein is CASSALAGGIETQYF.

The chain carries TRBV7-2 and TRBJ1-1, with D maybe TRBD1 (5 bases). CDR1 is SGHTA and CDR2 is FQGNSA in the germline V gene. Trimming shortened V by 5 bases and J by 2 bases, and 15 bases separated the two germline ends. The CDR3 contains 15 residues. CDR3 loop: CASSPRGRGNTEAFF. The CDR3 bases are TGTGCCAGCAGCCCTCGGGGTAGGGGAAACACTGAAGCTTTCTTT.

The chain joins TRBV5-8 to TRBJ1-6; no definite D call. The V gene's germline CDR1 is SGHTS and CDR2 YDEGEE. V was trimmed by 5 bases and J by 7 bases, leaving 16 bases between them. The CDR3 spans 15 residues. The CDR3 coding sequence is TGTGCCAGCAGGAGGGCGGGGTTTGAAAATTCACCCCTCCACTTT. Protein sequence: CASRRAGFENSPLHF.

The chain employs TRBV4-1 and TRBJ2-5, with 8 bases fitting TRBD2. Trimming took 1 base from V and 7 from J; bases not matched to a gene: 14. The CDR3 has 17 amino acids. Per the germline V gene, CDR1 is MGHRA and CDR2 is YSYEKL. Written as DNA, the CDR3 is TGCGCCAGCAGCCAAGGGGAAGTAGCGGGGATCCTGAGGACCCAGTACTTC. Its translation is CASSQGEVAGILRTQYF.